This TCR beta chain comes out of a study of long-term antiretroviral therapy in people with HIV. Germline V gene lookup returns CDR1 SEHNR and CDR2 FQNEAQ (reference sequence). V shed 5 bases and J shed 1 base, with 22 bases lying between them. The CDR3 has 18 amino acids. It was version v3.0 of the immunoSEQ assay that was run at survey level. Only in-frame clones appear in the TCRdb table, and some are missing; sequencing was by immunoSEQ multiplex PCR. The sample gives about 20,000 clones, about nine tenths of which show up once; 10% is in the top ten. The TCR was taken from a man aged 35 to 55 with HIV. The input for sequencing was unsorted PBMCs, taken 0.5 years after starting antiretroviral therapy. The V gene is TRBV7-9, the J gene TRBJ2-3; D gene unclear. CDR3 protein: CASSRLAPLLSGTDTQYF. The CDR3 bases are TGTGCCAGCAGCCGCTTAGCCCCCTTACTCTCTGGCACAGATACGCAGTATTTT.